This TCR beta chain was obtained from a study of T cell repertoires and Cas9 in healthy adults. Generated by immunoSEQ multiplex PCR, the TCRdb table keeps only in-frame clones and is missing some. The table records 11,000 to 15,000 clones, approximately 92% of them present only once. CDR3 size: 18 residues. CDR1 and CDR2 from the germline V gene are SGHTA and FQGNSA. Trimming stripped 0 bases from V and 2 bases from J, with 19 bases between. What was sequenced was Tregs (CD4+, CD25+, CD127-, CD137-, CD154-) from PBMCs; culture status not recorded. This clonotype was sampled from a human donor in good health. This sequence joins TRBV7-2 and TRBJ2-5; TRBD2 might be the D (6 bases). Here the CDR3 DNA reads TGTGCCAGCAGCTTAGCGCACTGGGGCGGGGCCGGGCAAGAGACCCAGTACTTC. Amino acid sequence: CASSLAHWGGAGQETQYF. The full variable domain, its missing parts supplied by reference TRBV7-2 and TRBJ2-5, is GAGVSQSPSNKVTEKGKDVELRCDPISGHTALYWYRQSLGQGLEFLIYFQGNSAPDKSGLPSDRFSAERTGGSVSTLTIQRTQQEDSAVYLCASSLAHWGGAGQETQYFGPGTRLLVL.